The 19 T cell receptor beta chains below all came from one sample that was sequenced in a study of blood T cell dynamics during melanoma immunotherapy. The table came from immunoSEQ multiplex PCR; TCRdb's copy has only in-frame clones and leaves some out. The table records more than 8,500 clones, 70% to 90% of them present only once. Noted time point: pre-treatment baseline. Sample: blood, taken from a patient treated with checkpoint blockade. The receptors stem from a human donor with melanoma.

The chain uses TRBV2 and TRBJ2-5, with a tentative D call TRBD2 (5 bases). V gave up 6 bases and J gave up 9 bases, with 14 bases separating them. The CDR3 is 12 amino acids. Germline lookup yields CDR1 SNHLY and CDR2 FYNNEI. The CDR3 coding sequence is TGTGCCAGCAGGGACTCGAGTCTGTCCCAGTACTTC. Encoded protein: CASRDSSLSQYF.

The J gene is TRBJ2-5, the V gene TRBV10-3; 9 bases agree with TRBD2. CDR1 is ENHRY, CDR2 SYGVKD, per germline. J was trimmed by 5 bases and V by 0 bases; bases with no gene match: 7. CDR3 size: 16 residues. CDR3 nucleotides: TGTGCCATCAGTGAGTCAAGCGCGGGGGGGCGCGAGACCCAGTACTTC. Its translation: CAISESSAGGRETQYF.

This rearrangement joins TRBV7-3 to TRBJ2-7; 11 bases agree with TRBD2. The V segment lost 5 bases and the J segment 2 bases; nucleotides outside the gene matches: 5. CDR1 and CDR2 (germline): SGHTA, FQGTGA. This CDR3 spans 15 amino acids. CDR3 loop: CASSQGLADTYEQYF. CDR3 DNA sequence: TGTGCCAGCAGCCAGGGACTAGCGGATACCTACGAGCAGTACTTC.

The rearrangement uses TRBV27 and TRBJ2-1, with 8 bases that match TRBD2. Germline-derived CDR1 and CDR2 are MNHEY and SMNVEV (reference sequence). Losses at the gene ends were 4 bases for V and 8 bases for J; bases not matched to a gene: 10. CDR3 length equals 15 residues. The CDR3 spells CASSSSGGDPYEQFF. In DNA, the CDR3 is TGTGCCAGCAGTTCGAGCGGGGGAGACCCGTATGAGCAGTTCTTC.

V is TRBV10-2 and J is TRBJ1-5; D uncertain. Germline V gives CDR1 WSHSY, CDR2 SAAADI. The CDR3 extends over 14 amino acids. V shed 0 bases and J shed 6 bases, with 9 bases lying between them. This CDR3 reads CASSESGGAQPQHF. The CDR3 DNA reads TGCGCCAGCAGTGAGTCCGGAGGCGCTCAGCCCCAGCATTTT.

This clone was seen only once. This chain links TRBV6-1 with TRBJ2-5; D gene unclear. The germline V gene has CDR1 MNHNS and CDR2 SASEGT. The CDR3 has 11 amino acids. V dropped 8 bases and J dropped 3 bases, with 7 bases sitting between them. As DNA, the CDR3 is TGTGCCAGCGTAAGGGAAGAGACCCAGTACTTC. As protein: CASVREETQYF.

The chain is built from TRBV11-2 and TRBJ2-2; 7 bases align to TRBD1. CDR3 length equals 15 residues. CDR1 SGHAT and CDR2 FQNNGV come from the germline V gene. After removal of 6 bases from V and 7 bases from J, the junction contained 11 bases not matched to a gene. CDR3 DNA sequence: TGTGCCAGCAGGAAAACAGGGGCTGTTGACGGGGAGCTGTTTTTT. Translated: CASRKTGAVDGELFF. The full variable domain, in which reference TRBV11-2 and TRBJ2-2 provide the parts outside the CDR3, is EAGVAQSPRYKIIEKRQSVAFWCNPISGHATLYWYQQILGQGPKLLIQFQNNGVVDDSQLPKDRFSAERLKGVDSTLKIQPAKLEDSAVYLCASRKTGAVDGELFFGEGSRLTVL.

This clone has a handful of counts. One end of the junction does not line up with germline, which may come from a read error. CDR3 sequence: CASSEVEGQDF. CDR3 in DNA: TGTGCCAGCAGTGAGGTCGAGGGGCAGGACTTC. The rearrangement links TRBV2 to TRBJ2-7; D possibly uses TRBD1 or TRBD2 (5 bases each). Per the germline V gene, CDR1 is SNHLY and CDR2 is FYNNEI. CDR3 size: 11 residues.

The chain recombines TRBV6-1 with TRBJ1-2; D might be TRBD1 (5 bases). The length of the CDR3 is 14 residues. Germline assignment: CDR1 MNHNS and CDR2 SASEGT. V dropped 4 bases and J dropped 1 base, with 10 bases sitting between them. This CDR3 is CASSVRDGNYGYTF. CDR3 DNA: TGTGCCAGCAGTGTCCGGGACGGTAACTATGGCTACACCTTC.

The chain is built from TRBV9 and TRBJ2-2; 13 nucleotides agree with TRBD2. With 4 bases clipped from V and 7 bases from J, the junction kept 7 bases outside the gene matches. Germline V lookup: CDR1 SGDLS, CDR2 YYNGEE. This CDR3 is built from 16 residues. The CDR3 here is CASSLGTSGDGGELFF. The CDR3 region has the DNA TGTGCCAGCAGCTTAGGGACTAGCGGGGACGGCGGGGAGCTGTTTTTT.

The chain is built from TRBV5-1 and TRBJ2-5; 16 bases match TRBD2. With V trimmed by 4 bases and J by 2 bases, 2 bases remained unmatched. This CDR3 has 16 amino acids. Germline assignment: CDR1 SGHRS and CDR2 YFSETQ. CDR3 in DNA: TGCGCCAGCAGCATGGGACTAGCGGGGGGGCAAGAGACCCAGTACTTC. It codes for CASSMGLAGGQETQYF.

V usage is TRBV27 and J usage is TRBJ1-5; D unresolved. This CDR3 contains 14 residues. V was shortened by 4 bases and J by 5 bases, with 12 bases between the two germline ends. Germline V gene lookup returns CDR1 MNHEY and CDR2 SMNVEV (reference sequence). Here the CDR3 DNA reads TGTGCCAGCAGTTATGGTCAGTTTTATCAGCCCCAGCATTTT. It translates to CASSYGQFYQPQHF.

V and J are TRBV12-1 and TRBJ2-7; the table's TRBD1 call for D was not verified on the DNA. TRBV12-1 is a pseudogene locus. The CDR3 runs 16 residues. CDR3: CASSFAGTGASYEQYF. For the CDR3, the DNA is TGTGCCAGCAGCTTTGCCGGGACAGGGGCGTCCTACGAGCAGTACTTC.

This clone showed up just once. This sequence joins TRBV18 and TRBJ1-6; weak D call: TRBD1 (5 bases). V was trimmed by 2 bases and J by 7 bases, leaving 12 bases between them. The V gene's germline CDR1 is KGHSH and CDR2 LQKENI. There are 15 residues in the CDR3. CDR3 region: CASSPSQGWNSPLHF. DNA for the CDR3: TGTGCCAGCTCACCATCCCAGGGATGGAATTCACCCCTCCACTTT.

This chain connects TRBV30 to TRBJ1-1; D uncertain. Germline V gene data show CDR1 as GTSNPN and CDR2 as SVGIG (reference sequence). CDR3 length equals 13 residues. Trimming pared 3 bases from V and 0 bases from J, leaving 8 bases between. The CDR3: CAWRSRMNTEAFF. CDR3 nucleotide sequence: TGTGCCTGGAGAAGTCGGATGAACACTGAAGCTTTCTTT.

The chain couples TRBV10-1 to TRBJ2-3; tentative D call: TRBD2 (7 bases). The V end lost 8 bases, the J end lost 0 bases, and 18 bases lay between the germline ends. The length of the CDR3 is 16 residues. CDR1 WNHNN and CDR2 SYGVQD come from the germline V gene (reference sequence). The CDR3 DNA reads TGCGCCAGCCTGAAGGAGGGGGGGGTTAGCACAGATACGCAGTATTTT. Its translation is CASLKEGGVSTDTQYF.

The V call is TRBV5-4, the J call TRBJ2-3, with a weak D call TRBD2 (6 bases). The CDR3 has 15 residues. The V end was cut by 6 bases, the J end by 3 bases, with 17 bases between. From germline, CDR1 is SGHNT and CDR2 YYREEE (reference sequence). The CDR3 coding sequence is TGTGCCAGCACCTCCCCTACCGGAGGGACAGATACGCAGTATTTT. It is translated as CASTSPTGGTDTQYF.

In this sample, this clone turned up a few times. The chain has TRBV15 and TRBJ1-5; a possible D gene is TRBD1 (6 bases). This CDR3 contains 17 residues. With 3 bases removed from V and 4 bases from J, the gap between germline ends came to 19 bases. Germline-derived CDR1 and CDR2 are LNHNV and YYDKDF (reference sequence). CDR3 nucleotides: TGTGCCACCAGCAGGGGACACGGGGACGGAGGGAATCAGCCCCAGCATTTT. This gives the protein CATSRGHGDGGNQPQHF.

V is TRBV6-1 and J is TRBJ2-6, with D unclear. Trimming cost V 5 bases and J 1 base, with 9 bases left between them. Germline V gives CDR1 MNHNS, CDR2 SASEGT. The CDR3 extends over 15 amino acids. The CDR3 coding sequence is TGTGCCAGCAGTCTTGGGGTATCTGGGGCCAACGTCCTGACTTTC. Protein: CASSLGVSGANVLTF.